Sequencing of this T cell receptor beta chain was carried out in a study of T cells in lung cancer brain metastases. Turning to the study itself: No interval therapy was given to about 90% of the 20 patients. A median around 47 weeks separated primary and brain metastasis sampling. Study-wide points: FFPE DNA fragmentation may have prevented retrieving the complete T cell repertoire. Preoperative corticosteroid effects on brain metastasis T cell infiltration were not controlled.

This clone was found once. Its antigen is currently unknown. Only in-frame clones appear in the TCRdb table, and some are missing; sequencing was by immunoSEQ multiplex PCR. Among 3,900 or so clones listed, 70% to 90% were seen once. CDR1 is KGHSH and CDR2 is LQKENI in the germline V gene. V was trimmed by 5 bases and J by 0 bases, leaving 17 bases between them. The CDR3 consists of 17 residues. J is TRBJ1-3 and V is TRBV18; tentatively, D is TRBD1 (6 bases). The clonotype comes from a man between 60 and 75 years old with non-small cell lung cancer. Sequenced sample: tumor tissue from the primary lung tumor. CDR3 nucleotide sequence: TGTGCCAGCTCAGACCGGGACATCCCAATCTCTGGAAACACCATATATTTT. As protein: CASSDRDIPISGNTIYF.